This T cell receptor beta chain was obtained from a study of blood T cell repertoires in COVID-19. Study background: Some COVID-19 samples were acute and others convalescent; all came from the United States, Italy and Spain. Sources were T cells, B-cell-depleted T cells, or PBMCs; the material itself was cDNA or gDNA.

Original processing methods: Quantification of nucleated cells was approximated via reference gene primer amplification. Method: immunoSEQ multiplex PCR; TCRdb's copy keeps in-frame clones and lacks some. That table is the source of V, J and clone size, and D and trimming were worked out from the DNA. The top ten hold over 8.5% of the sample, which has tens of thousands of clones, over 70% seen once. The CDR3 totals 17 residues. Germline CDR1 SGHTA, CDR2 FQGTGA. Trimming at V came to 1 base and at J to 0 bases, leaving 4 bases not matched to a gene. The chain links TRBV7-3 to TRBJ2-3; 10 nucleotides agree with TRBD2. The sequence was obtained from a man aged 50-59 years with acute or convalescent COVID-19. The sequenced sample consisted of peripheral blood. The CDR3 sequence is CASSLRGAGGSTDTQYF. CDR3 DNA sequence: TGTGCCAGCAGCTTAAGGGGAGCGGGAGGGAGCACAGATACGCAGTATTTT.